This is a list of T cell receptor beta chains from one sample in a study of post-analysis software for immune sequencing data. TCRdb re-called the PCR reads through MiXCR, storing one row per CDR3 protein. The sample shows approximately 770,000 distinct CDR3 sequences, 40% to 55% of them seen only once. Sequencing used blood. These TCRs come from a girl aged 10 to 17 with multiple sclerosis. Both conserved end residues are part of each CDR3. D genes are given only for firm matches. Clone size is not always given. Where it is, it says once, few, many or a class for expanded clones.

j_gene: TRBJ1-2; abundance: -; d_gene: TRBD1; v_gene: TRBV13; CDR3aa: CASSPGTGTAYGYTF; CDR3nt: TGTGCCAGCAGCCCCGGGACAGGGACGGCCTATGGCTACACCTTC
j_gene: TRBJ2-5; abundance: -; d_gene: -; v_gene: TRBV30; CDR3aa: CASTPGAGPQETQYF; CDR3nt: TGTGCCTCCACCCCCGGGGCAGGCCCTCAAGAGACCCAGTACTTC
j_gene: TRBJ2-4; abundance: few; d_gene: -; v_gene: TRBV2; CDR3aa: CASSGMQGKNIQYF; CDR3nt: TGTGCCAGCAGTGGTATGCAGGGCAAAAACATTCAGTACTTC
j_gene: TRBJ2-5; abundance: once; d_gene: TRBD1; v_gene: TRBV5-1; CDR3aa: CASSLGTARQETQYF; CDR3nt: TGCGCCAGCAGCCTCGGGACAGCCAGGCAAGAGACCCAGTACTTC
j_gene: TRBJ2-5; abundance: few; d_gene: TRBD2; v_gene: TRBV6-1; CDR3aa: CASAGGSLQETQYF; CDR3nt: TGTGCCAGCGCGGGGGGCAGCTTACAAGAGACCCAGTACTTC
j_gene: TRBJ2-3; abundance: -; d_gene: TRBD1; v_gene: TRBV5-1; CDR3aa: CASSWGQEGTDTQYF; CDR3nt: TGCGCCAGCAGCTGGGGACAGGAGGGCACAGATACGCAGTATTTT
j_gene: TRBJ2-7; abundance: few; d_gene: TRBD2; v_gene: TRBV20-1; CDR3aa: CSAREAGGLTYEQYF; CDR3nt: TGCAGTGCTAGAGAAGCGGGAGGCCTAACCTACGAGCAGTACTTC
j_gene: TRBJ2-3; abundance: -; d_gene: TRBD1; v_gene: TRBV13; CDR3aa: CASRQGQGTDTQYF; CDR3nt: TGTGCCAGCAGGCAAGGACAGGGAACAGATACGCAGTATTTT
j_gene: TRBJ2-7; abundance: many; d_gene: -; v_gene: TRBV29-1; CDR3aa: CSARGTAYEQYF; CDR3nt: TGCAGCGCCCGCGGGACAGCCTACGAGCAGTACTTC
j_gene: TRBJ2-1; abundance: -; d_gene: TRBD2; v_gene: TRBV20-1; CDR3aa: CSARTWGLAGLNEQFF; CDR3nt: TGCAGTGCTAGAACCTGGGGACTAGCGGGGTTAAATGAGCAGTTCTTC
j_gene: TRBJ2-7; abundance: -; d_gene: TRBD2; v_gene: TRBV24-1; CDR3aa: CATGFSGSSYNEQYF; CDR3nt: TGTGCCACCGGCTTTAGCGGGAGCTCCTACAATGAGCAGTACTTC
j_gene: TRBJ2-1; abundance: -; d_gene: -; v_gene: TRBV12-3/TRBV12-4; CDR3aa: CATGGGLDYNEQFF; CDR3nt: TGTGCCACCGGGGGCGGGCTTGATTACAATGAGCAGTTCTTC
j_gene: TRBJ1-1; abundance: -; d_gene: -; v_gene: TRBV27; CDR3aa: CASSLPTEAFF; CDR3nt: TGTGCCAGCAGTTTGCCCACTGAAGCTTTCTTT
j_gene: TRBJ1-1; abundance: -; d_gene: -; v_gene: TRBV7-6; CDR3aa: CASSLAILGGALNTEAFF; CDR3nt: TGTGCCAGCAGCTTAGCGATTCTCGGTGGGGCCTTGAACACTGAAGCTTTCTTT
j_gene: TRBJ2-7; abundance: few; d_gene: TRBD2; v_gene: TRBV29-1; CDR3aa: CSVVPGLEDYEQYF; CDR3nt: TGCAGCGTTGTTCCCGGACTAGAGGACTACGAGCAGTACTTC
j_gene: TRBJ2-5; abundance: few; d_gene: TRBD1; v_gene: TRBV13; CDR3aa: CASSTSDRAQETQYF; CDR3nt: TGTGCCAGCAGCACATCCGACAGGGCTCAAGAGACCCAGTACTTC
j_gene: TRBJ2-3; abundance: once; d_gene: -; v_gene: TRBV29-1; CDR3aa: CSTPQGDTQYF; CDR3nt: TGCAGCACCCCACAGGGAGATACGCAGTATTTT
j_gene: TRBJ2-1; abundance: -; d_gene: TRBD2; v_gene: TRBV11-2; CDR3aa: CASTPVAGADEQFF; CDR3nt: TGTGCCAGCACCCCGGTAGCGGGAGCGGATGAGCAGTTCTTC
j_gene: TRBJ2-1; abundance: -; d_gene: TRBD1; v_gene: TRBV12-3/TRBV12-4; CDR3aa: CASTKPGQGYNEQFF; CDR3nt: TGTGCCAGCACCAAGCCGGGACAGGGTTACAATGAGCAGTTCTTC
j_gene: TRBJ2-7; abundance: -; d_gene: TRBD2; v_gene: TRBV5-1; CDR3aa: CASSFGTSGGSSYEQYF; CDR3nt: TGCGCCAGCAGCTTCGGGACTAGCGGGGGAAGCTCCTACGAGCAGTACTTC
j_gene: TRBJ2-5; abundance: many; d_gene: -; v_gene: TRBV29-1; CDR3aa: CSVDGETQYF; CDR3nt: TGCAGCGTTGATGGGGAGACCCAGTACTTC
j_gene: TRBJ2-5; abundance: -; d_gene: -; v_gene: TRBV7-2; CDR3aa: CASSFTSALETQYF; CDR3nt: TGTGCCAGCAGCTTTACCTCGGCGCTGGAGACCCAGTACTTC
j_gene: TRBJ2-1; abundance: few; d_gene: TRBD2; v_gene: TRBV20-1; CDR3aa: CSARGLAVYNEQFF; CDR3nt: TGCAGTGCTAGGGGTCTAGCGGTTTACAATGAGCAGTTCTTC
j_gene: TRBJ2-7; abundance: -; d_gene: -; v_gene: TRBV12-3/TRBV12-4; CDR3aa: CASQPGSSFYEQYF; CDR3nt: TGTGCCAGCCAGCCCGGCAGTTCCTTCTACGAGCAGTACTTC